This T cell receptor (beta chain) was retrieved from a study of blood T cell repertoires in COVID-19. Method: immunoSEQ multiplex PCR; TCRdb's copy keeps in-frame clones and lacks some. The sample holds a few hundred thousand clones, approximately 91% seen once. This clone showed up just once. The CDR3 length is 14 residues. Trimming stripped 6 bases from V and 4 bases from J, with 15 bases between. CDR1 and CDR2 (germline): KGHSY, FQNENV. The chain has TRBV16 and TRBJ1-1; D gene ambiguous. Source material: peripheral blood. The origin of this receptor is a woman aged 55-69 years with acute or convalescent COVID-19. The CDR3 here is CASSQDGGTTEAFF. The CDR3 bases are TGTGCCAGCAGTCAAGATGGCGGAACCACTGAAGCTTTCTTT.